This passage covers 8 T cell receptor beta chains from one sample sequenced in a study of T-cell memory formation after mild COVID-19. MiXCR, run by TCRdb on the 5' RACE reads, gives a single entry per CDR3 protein. The repertoire consists of around 250,000 distinct CDR3 sequences, with roughly 15% occurring once and the leading ten covering approximately 25%. What was sequenced was PBMCs or a T cell subset sorted from them (not recorded which). The receptors were sampled from a man aged 18 to 35 who had mild COVID-19 (a few samples of this study predate the infection). Cell type and time point are not known.

This clonotype was counted between two and nine times. The CDR3 nucleotides read TGTGCCACCCCCATCGAACGGTTTGAAGCTTTCTTT. The encoded protein is CATPIERFEAFF. The V call is TRBV2, the J call TRBJ1-1; D is unresolved. The CDR3 consists of 12 residues. V gave up 10 bases and J gave up 7 bases, with 16 bases separating them. Germline V gene sequence: CDR1 SNHLY, CDR2 FYNNEI.

This clonotype showed up just a few times. The J gene is TRBJ2-5, the V gene TRBV7-9; tentatively, D is TRBD2 (6 bases). This CDR3 is built from 15 residues. V gave up 0 bases and J gave up 4 bases, with 12 bases separating them. Germline values: CDR1 SEHNR, CDR2 FQNEAQ (reference sequence). The CDR3 protein is CASSLAGTQGETQYF. CDR3 bases: TGTGCCAGCAGCTTAGCCGGGACTCAGGGAGAGACCCAGTACTTC.

This clonotype was seen more than once but under ten times. This chain links TRBV7-3 with TRBJ2-1; 8 nucleotides align to TRBD1. Germline V gene lookup returns CDR1 SGHTA and CDR2 FQGTGA. This CDR3 has 13 residues. V trimming: 7 bases; J trimming: 5 bases; junction bases outside the gene matches: 4. Written as DNA, the CDR3 is TGTGCCAGCACCGCGGACAGGGACAATGAGCAGTTCTTC. It is translated as CASTADRDNEQFF. Full variable domain (outside the CDR3, taken from reference TRBV7-3 and TRBJ2-1): GAGVSQTPSNKVTEKGKYVELRCDPISGHTALYWYRQSLGQGPEFLIYFQGTGAADDSGLPNDRFFAVRPEGSVSTLKIQRTERGDSAVYLCASTADRDNEQFFGPGTRLTVL.

This clonotype was counted at least ten times. The V gene is TRBV7-9, the J gene TRBJ1-5; 11 nucleotides align to TRBD1. The germline V gene has CDR1 SEHNR and CDR2 FQNEAQ (reference sequence). V was pared by 5 bases and J by 0 bases, with 9 bases of the junction left unmatched. There are 18 residues in the CDR3. CDR3: CASSTGQGALYSNQPQHF. CDR3 coding DNA: TGTGCCAGCAGCACCGGACAGGGGGCCCTTTATAGCAATCAGCCCCAGCATTTT.

This clonotype was detected a few times. The chain recombines TRBV6-5 with TRBJ1-5; D is ambiguous. The CDR3 consists of 16 residues. Trimming removed 2 bases from V and 9 bases from J, with 20 bases in between. Germline values: CDR1 MNHEY, CDR2 SVGAGI. The CDR3 nucleotides are TGTGCCAGCAGTTACGGAGGTTTGAGTGCGGGAACGCCCCAGCATTTT. It yields the protein CASSYGGLSAGTPQHF.

This rearrangement joins TRBV5-6 to TRBJ1-1; 9 positions agree with TRBD1. The CDR3 loop spans 17 amino acids. J lost 1 base, V lost 2 bases, and 9 bases had no gene match. Germline CDR1 SGHDT, CDR2 YYEEEE. In DNA form, the CDR3 reads TGTGCCAGCAGCTTTGCCGGGACAGGGAGGGGGAACACTGAAGCTTTCTTT. As protein: CASSFAGTGRGNTEAFF.

This clonotype appeared a few times. This chain links TRBV6-2 or TRBV6-3 with TRBJ2-5, with TRBD1 identical over 9 bases. The CDR3 spans 13 residues. The trim removed 6 bases at V and 5 bases at J, leaving 4 bases unmatched. Germline V gives CDR1 MNHEY, CDR2 SVGEGT. The CDR3 here is CASRQGALETQYF. The CDR3 DNA follows: TGTGCCAGCAGACAGGGGGCATTGGAGACCCAGTACTTC.

This clonotype was picked up a small number of times. V usage is TRBV5-1 and J usage is TRBJ1-4; D gene ambiguous. The V and J ends lost 4 bases and 8 bases respectively, with 15 bases between them. This CDR3 region has 14 residues. Germline V gene lookup returns CDR1 SGHRS and CDR2 YFSETQ. CDR3 sequence (DNA): TGCGCCAGCAGCCCCGTCGGGTCGAACGAAAAACTGTTTTTT. This translates into CASSPVGSNEKLFF.